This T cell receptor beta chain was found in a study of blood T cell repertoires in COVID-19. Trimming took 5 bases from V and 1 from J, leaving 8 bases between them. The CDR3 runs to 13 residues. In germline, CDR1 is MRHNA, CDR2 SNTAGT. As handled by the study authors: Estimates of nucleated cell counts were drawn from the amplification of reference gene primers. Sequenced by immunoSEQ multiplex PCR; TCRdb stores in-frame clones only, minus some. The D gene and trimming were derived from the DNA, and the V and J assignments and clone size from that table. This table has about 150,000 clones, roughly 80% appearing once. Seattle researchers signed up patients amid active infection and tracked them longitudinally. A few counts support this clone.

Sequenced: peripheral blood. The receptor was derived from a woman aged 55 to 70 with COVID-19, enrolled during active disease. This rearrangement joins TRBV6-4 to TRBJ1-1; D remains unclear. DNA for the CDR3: TGTGCCAGCAGTAGGGAGAAGAACACTGAAGCTTTCTTT. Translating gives CASSREKNTEAFF.